The source of this T cell receptor beta chain is a study of long-term antiretroviral therapy in people with HIV. About the study: By about a decade, the earliest samples predate the 2015 immediate-ART recommendation. General observations from the study: Someone took the blood between the mid-2000s and the late 2010s, maybe while older ART regimens were in use. Regardless of time point, clones expanded before ART dominated the repertoire.

Sequencing used immunoSEQ v3.0 at survey level. Assay used: immunoSEQ multiplex PCR; TCRdb lists only in-frame clones, some missing. The data hold over 10,000 clones, with 88% observed a single time. Concerning this clone itself: The antigen is not known.

Sequences were derived from unsorted PBMCs, sampled 2.1 years after starting antiretroviral therapy. The clonotype comes from a woman in her forties with HIV.

CDR3 DNA: TGTGCCTGGAGTGTACTCTCTGCCGCACAAAAACTGTTTTTT. Translated: CAWSVLSAAQKLFF. V is TRBV30 and J is TRBJ1-4, with unresolved D. Per germline, CDR1 GTSNPN and CDR2 SVGIG (reference sequence). The CDR3 loop spans 14 amino acids. V was clipped by 0 bases and J by 9 bases, with 14 bases between them.